One and the same sample provided the 21 T cell receptor beta chains below, sequenced in a study of T cell responses to AZD1222 COVID-19 vaccine. Some clones are missing from TCRdb's copy, which holds only in-frame ones; the method was immunoSEQ multiplex PCR. In the table there are around 150,000 clones, about 90% of which are singletons. The material was peripheral blood, obtained on day 0 of AZD1222 vaccination. The origin of the receptors is an adult in good health.

The chain carries TRBV7-2 and TRBJ2-3; TRBD2 agrees at 9 bases. Germline V gene lookup returns CDR1 SGHTA and CDR2 FQGNSA. The CDR3 runs 16 residues. J was trimmed by 6 bases and V by 5 bases; bases with no gene match: 12. DNA of the CDR3: TGTGCCAGCAGCCCATTAGCGGGGGCCCCCCTGGATACGCAGTATTTT. It translates to CASSPLAGAPLDTQYF.

V is TRBV19 and J is TRBJ1-2; the D gene is possibly TRBD1 (6 bases). The CDR3 extends over 12 amino acids. Trimming stripped 9 bases from V and 0 bases from J, with 8 bases between. Per germline, CDR1 LNHDA and CDR2 SQIVND (reference sequence). The DNA for the CDR3 is TGTGCCAGCGGACAGTCTAACTATGGCTACACCTTC. Amino acid sequence: CASGQSNYGYTF.

This sequence joins TRBV4-2 and TRBJ2-7; D might be TRBD2 (7 bases). The CDR3 consists of 15 residues. Germline V gene data show CDR1 as LGHNA and CDR2 as YNFKEQ. V lost 5 bases and J 3 bases, leaving 17 bases between the germline ends. CDR3 region: CASSVMWGGGYEQYF. CDR3 DNA sequence: TGTGCCAGCAGCGTAATGTGGGGGGGCGGCTACGAGCAGTACTTC.

This sequence joins TRBV3-1 (or the pseudogene TRBV3-2) and TRBJ1-3; D ambiguous. There are 13 residues in the CDR3. CDR1 is LGHDT, CDR2 YNNKEL, per germline (reference sequence). V shed 8 bases and J shed 0 bases, with 8 bases lying between them. The chain's CDR3 is CASVGSSGNTIYF. The CDR3 coding sequence is TGTGCCAGCGTAGGCAGCTCTGGAAACACCATATATTTT.

The CDR3 is CASSLTRGTQYF. DNA for the CDR3: TGTGCCAGCAGCTTAACGCGGGGGACCCAGTACTTC. This rearrangement joins TRBV11-1 to TRBJ2-5, with D perhaps matching TRBD2 (6 bases). The V end lost 2 bases, the J end lost 7 bases, and 8 bases lay between the germline ends. Germline V CDR1 and CDR2: SGHAT, FQDESV (reference sequence). The CDR3 runs to 12 residues.

The rearrangement joins TRBV19 to TRBJ1-2; D possibly corresponds to TRBD1 (6 bases). Germline loops: CDR1 LNHDA, CDR2 SQIVND (reference sequence). Deletions cut 6 bases from V and 3 bases from J, with 17 bases between. CDR3 length: 15 residues. The CDR3 protein is CASRRGRGADYGYTF. The CDR3 nucleotides read TGTGCCAGTAGGAGGGGGAGAGGGGCGGACTATGGCTACACCTTC.

The V call is TRBV6-1, the J call TRBJ1-2, with a possible D match to TRBD1 (6 bases). Germline V gene sequence: CDR1 MNHNS, CDR2 SASEGT. The V end lost 8 bases, the J end lost 2 bases, and 18 bases lay between the germline ends. The CDR3 spans 15 residues. This CDR3 reads CASRAGADTNYGYTF. The CDR3 nucleotides read TGTGCCAGCCGTGCGGGGGCAGACACCAACTATGGCTACACCTTC.

This chain links TRBV27 with TRBJ1-5; the D gene is possibly TRBD1 (6 bases). This CDR3 has 14 amino acids. In germline, CDR1 is MNHEY, CDR2 SMNVEV (reference sequence). The V gene lost 4 bases and the J gene lost 0 bases, with 7 bases spanning the gap. CDR3 protein: CASSSQGSNQPQHF. The CDR3 DNA sequence: TGTGCCAGCAGTTCACAGGGTAGCAATCAGCCCCAGCATTTT.

The chain employs TRBV5-4 and TRBJ2-5; TRBD1 or TRBD2 may be the D gene (6 bases each). Trimming stripped 2 bases from V and 5 bases from J, with 16 bases between. CDR3 length equals 15 residues. Germline CDR1 SGHNT, CDR2 YYREEE (reference sequence). CDR3 residues: CASSLNTGRSETQYF. The CDR3 DNA is TGTGCCAGCAGCTTAAATACAGGGAGGTCGGAGACCCAGTACTTC.

This chain joins TRBV27 and TRBJ2-1; perhaps TRBD2 as D (5 bases). V lost 6 bases, J lost 7 bases, and 13 bases lay in between. Germline V gives CDR1 MNHEY, CDR2 SMNVEV (reference sequence). The CDR3 covers 13 residues. The CDR3 loop reads CASSLGVRNEQFF. CDR3 coding DNA: TGTGCCAGCAGCCTCGGGGTAAGAAATGAGCAGTTCTTC.

The CDR3 sequence: CASSFQPRREDGYTF. CDR3 DNA sequence: TGCGCCAGCAGCTTCCAACCGCGCAGGGAGGACGGCTACACCTTC. This sequence joins TRBV5-1 and TRBJ1-2; tentatively, D is TRBD1 (5 bases). This CDR3 is built from 15 residues. Germline loops: CDR1 SGHRS, CDR2 YFSETQ. V was clipped by 2 bases and J by 8 bases, with 19 bases between them.

The chain is built from TRBV10-1 and TRBJ2-5, with 10 positions matching TRBD2. CDR1 is WNHNN, CDR2 SYGVQD, per germline (reference sequence). V lost 4 bases and J lost 5; bases outside the gene matches: 4. The CDR3 has 14 amino acids. The CDR3 nucleotides read TGCGCCAGCAGTGCAGCGGGAGGGATCGAGACCCAGTACTTC. It specifies CASSAAGGIETQYF.

This clone was detected once. For the CDR3, the DNA is TGTGCCAGCAGCCGCGTGGGATTAAGGTCCGGGGACACTGAAGCTTTCTTT. Amino acids: CASSRVGLRSGDTEAFF. The chain couples TRBV7-9 to TRBJ1-1; no definite D call. This CDR3 has 17 amino acids. Per the germline V gene, CDR1 is SEHNR and CDR2 is FQNEAQ (reference sequence). V lost 5 bases and J 3 bases, leaving 22 bases between the germline ends.

The genes are TRBV15 and TRBJ2-1, with D possibly matching TRBD2 (5 bases). Germline CDR1 and CDR2: LNHNV and YYDKDF (reference sequence). The CDR3 length is 15 residues. V was trimmed by 0 bases and J by 5 bases, leaving 11 bases between them. The CDR3: CATSRELGPHNEQFF. The CDR3, as DNA: TGTGCCACCAGCAGAGAACTAGGGCCCCACAATGAGCAGTTCTTC.

The V and J genes are TRBV7-2 and TRBJ1-5; D is unresolved. Germline CDR1 reads SGHTA; CDR2 reads FQGNSA. Trimming pared 2 bases from V and 4 bases from J, leaving 9 bases between. CDR3 length: 14 amino acids. The CDR3 loop reads CASSLIGGNQPQHF. For the CDR3, the DNA is TGTGCCAGCAGCTTAATAGGAGGGAATCAGCCCCAGCATTTT.

This chain joins TRBV2 and TRBJ2-1, with TRBD2 matching 13 bases. CDR3 size: 16 residues. CDR1 and CDR2 from the germline V gene are SNHLY and FYNNEI. V trimming: 6 bases; J trimming: 6 bases; junction bases outside the gene matches: 8. The CDR3 is CASRRTSGSRGNEQFF. The CDR3 region has the DNA TGTGCCAGCAGAAGGACTAGCGGGAGTCGAGGCAATGAGCAGTTCTTC.

The chain couples TRBV4-1 to TRBJ1-5, with D perhaps TRBD1 (6 bases). There are 16 residues in the CDR3. Germline CDR1 reads MGHRA; CDR2 reads YSYEKL. V was trimmed by 1 base and J by 6 bases, leaving 16 bases between them. In DNA form, the CDR3 reads TGCGCCAGCAGCCAAGGCCCACAGGGTAATATTCAGCCCCAGCATTTT. Translating it yields CASSQGPQGNIQPQHF.

The chain is built from TRBV9 and TRBJ2-1, with D tentatively TRBD2 (5 bases). The V end was cut by 2 bases, the J end by 0 bases, with 9 bases between. Per germline, CDR1 SGDLS and CDR2 YYNGEE. This CDR3 comprises 15 residues. In DNA, the CDR3 is TGTGCCAGCAGCGTGAGGGAGAGCTCCTACAATGAGCAGTTCTTC. Translated, it gives CASSVRESSYNEQFF.

CDR3: CASAQGYFQPQHF. The DNA of the CDR3 is TGTGCCAGTGCACAGGGGTATTTTCAGCCCCAGCATTTT. The V call is TRBV6-5, the J call TRBJ1-5; 7 nucleotides match TRBD1. Germline CDR1 and CDR2: MNHEY and SVGAGI. This CDR3 region has 13 residues. Trimming cost V 9 bases and J 6 bases; bases outside gene matches: 8.

The genes are TRBV6-5 and TRBJ1-2, with TRBD1 identical over 7 bases. The V gene's germline CDR1 is MNHEY and CDR2 SVGAGI. The J segment lost 4 bases and the V segment lost 4 bases, leaving 6 bases of the junction unmatched. The CDR3 spans 14 residues. The CDR3 loop is CASSSGTDFYGYTF. The CDR3 DNA follows: TGTGCCAGCAGTTCCGGGACAGATTTCTATGGCTACACCTTC.

CDR3 in DNA: TGTGCCAGCAGTCTAAATTCACCCCTCCACTTT. As protein: CASSLNSPLHF. This chain uses TRBV2 with TRBJ1-6; D is undetermined. This CDR3 is 11 amino acids long. Germline CDR1 and CDR2: SNHLY and FYNNEI. Trimming cost V 5 bases and J 7 bases, with 3 bases left between them.